This T cell receptor beta chain was profiled in a study of blood T cell repertoires in COVID-19. Study as a whole: Some COVID-19 samples were acute and others convalescent; all came from the United States, Italy and Spain.

Germline V gene data show CDR1 as SGHVS and CDR2 as FNYEAQ. The length of the CDR3 is 14 residues. The V and J ends lost 1 base and 6 bases, in that order; junction bases with no gene match: 0. Per the study methods: From reference gene primer amplification, estimates of nucleated cell counts were derived. Sequenced by immunoSEQ multiplex PCR; TCRdb stores in-frame clones only, minus some. Clonal size and the V and J genes are those of that table, whereas D and trimming came from the DNA. The table records 220,000 or so clones, approximately 77% of them present only once. The source is a woman of 80 years or more with acute or convalescent COVID-19. The chain is built from TRBV7-6 and TRBJ2-2, with 9 nucleotides matching TRBD2. What was sequenced was peripheral blood. This chain's CDR3 is CASSLGLAAGELFF. CDR3 in DNA: TGTGCCAGCAGCTTAGGACTAGCGGCCGGGGAGCTGTTTTTT.